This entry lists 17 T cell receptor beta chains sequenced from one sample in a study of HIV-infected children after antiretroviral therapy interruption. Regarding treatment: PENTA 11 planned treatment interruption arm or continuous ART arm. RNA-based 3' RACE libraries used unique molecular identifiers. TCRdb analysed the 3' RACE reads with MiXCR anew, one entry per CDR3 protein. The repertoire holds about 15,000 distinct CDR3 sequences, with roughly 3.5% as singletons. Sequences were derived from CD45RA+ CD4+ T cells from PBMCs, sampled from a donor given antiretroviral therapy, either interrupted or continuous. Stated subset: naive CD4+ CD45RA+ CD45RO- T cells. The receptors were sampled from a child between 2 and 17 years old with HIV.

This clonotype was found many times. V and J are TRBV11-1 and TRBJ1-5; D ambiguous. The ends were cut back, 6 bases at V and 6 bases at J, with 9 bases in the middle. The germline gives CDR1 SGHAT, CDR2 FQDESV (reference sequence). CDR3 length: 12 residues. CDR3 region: CASSKGGQPQHF. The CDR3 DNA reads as TGTGCCAGCAGTAAAGGCGGTCAGCCCCAGCATTTT.

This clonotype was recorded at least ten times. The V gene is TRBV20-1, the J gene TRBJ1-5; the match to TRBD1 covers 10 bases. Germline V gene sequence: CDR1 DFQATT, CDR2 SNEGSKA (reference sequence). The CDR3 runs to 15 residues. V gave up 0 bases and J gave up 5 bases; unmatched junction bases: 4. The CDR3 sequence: CSARDRTGGYQPQHF. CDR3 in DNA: TGCAGTGCTAGAGATCGGACAGGGGGGTATCAGCCCCAGCATTTT.

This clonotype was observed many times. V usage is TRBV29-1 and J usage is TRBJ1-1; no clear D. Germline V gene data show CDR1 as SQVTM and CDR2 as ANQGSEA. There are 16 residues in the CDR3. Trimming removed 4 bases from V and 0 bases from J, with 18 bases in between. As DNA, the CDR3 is TGCAGCGTTGTAGTAAGCATCCTCACCATGAACACTGAAGCTTTCTTT. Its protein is CSVVVSILTMNTEAFF.

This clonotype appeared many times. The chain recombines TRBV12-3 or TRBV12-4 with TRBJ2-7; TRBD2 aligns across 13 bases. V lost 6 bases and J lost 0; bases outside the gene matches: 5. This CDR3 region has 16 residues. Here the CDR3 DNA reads TGTGCCAGCAGCGGCGGACTAGCGGGGGACTCCTACGAGCAGTACTTC. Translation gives CASSGGLAGDSYEQYF.

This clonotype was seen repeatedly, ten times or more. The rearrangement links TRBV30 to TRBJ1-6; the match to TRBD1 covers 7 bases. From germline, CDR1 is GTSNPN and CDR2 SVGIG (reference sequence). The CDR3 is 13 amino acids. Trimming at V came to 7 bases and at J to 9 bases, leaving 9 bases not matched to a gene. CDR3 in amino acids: CASTGVGSSPLHF. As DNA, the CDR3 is TGTGCCTCAACAGGGGTGGGTAGTTCACCCCTCCACTTT.

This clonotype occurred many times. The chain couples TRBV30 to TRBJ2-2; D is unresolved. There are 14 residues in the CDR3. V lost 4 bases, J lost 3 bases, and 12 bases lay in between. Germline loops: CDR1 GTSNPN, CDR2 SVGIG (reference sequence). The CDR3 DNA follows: TGTGCCTGGATAACAAAGTGGGACACCGGGGAGCTGTTTTTT. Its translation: CAWITKWDTGELFF.

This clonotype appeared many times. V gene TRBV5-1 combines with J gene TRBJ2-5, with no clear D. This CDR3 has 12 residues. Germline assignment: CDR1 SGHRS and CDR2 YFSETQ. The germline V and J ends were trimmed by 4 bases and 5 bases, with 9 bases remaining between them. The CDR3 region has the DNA TGCGCCAGCAGCCCCAGTCGGGAGACCCAGTACTTC. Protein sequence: CASSPSRETQYF.

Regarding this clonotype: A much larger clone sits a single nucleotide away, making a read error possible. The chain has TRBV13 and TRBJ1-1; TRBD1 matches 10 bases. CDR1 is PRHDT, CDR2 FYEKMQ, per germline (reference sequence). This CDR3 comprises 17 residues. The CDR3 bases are TGTGCCAGCAGCCTGGTCCCTCTCCGGACAGGGGGAACTGAAACTTTCTTT. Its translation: CASSLVPLRTGGTETFF.

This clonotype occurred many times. The CDR3 sequence: CASSDEGTGMSGKLFF. As DNA, the CDR3 is TGTGCCAGCAGTGATGAGGGGACAGGGATGAGTGGAAAACTGTTTTTT. V is TRBV2 and J is TRBJ1-4, with TRBD1 identical over 9 bases. The V gene's germline CDR1 is SNHLY and CDR2 FYNNEI. The J segment lost 10 bases and the V segment lost 3 bases, leaving 12 bases of the junction unmatched. The length of the CDR3 is 16 residues.

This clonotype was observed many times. CDR3 residues: CATSRGLGDTQYF. The CDR3, as DNA: TGTGCCACCAGCAGGGGTTTGGGAGATACGCAGTATTTT. The V and J genes are TRBV15 and TRBJ2-3; D ambiguous. The CDR3 covers 13 residues. Germline CDR1 reads LNHNV; CDR2 reads YYDKDF (reference sequence). Trimming removed 3 bases from V and 5 bases from J, with 9 bases in between.

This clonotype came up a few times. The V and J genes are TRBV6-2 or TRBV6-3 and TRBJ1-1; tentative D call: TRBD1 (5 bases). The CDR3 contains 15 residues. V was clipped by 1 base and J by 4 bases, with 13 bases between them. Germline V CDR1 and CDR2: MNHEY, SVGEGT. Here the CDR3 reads CASSYFQGGRTEAFF. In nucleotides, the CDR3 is TGTGCCAGCAGTTACTTCCAGGGCGGTCGCACTGAAGCTTTCTTT.

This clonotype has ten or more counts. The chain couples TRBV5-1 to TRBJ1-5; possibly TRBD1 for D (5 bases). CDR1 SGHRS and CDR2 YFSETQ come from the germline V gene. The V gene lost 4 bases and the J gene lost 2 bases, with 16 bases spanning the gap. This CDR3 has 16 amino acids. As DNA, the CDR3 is TGCGCCAGCAGCCCGGGATCGGGGGGTGGCAATCAGCCCCAGCATTTT. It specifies CASSPGSGGGNQPQHF. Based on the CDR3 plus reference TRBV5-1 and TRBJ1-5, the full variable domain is KAGVTQTPRYLIKTRGQQVTLSCSPISGHRSVSWYQQTPGQGLQFLFEYFSETQRNKGNFPGRFSGRQFSNSRSEMNVSTLELGDSALYLCASSPGSGGGNQPQHFGDGTRLSIL.

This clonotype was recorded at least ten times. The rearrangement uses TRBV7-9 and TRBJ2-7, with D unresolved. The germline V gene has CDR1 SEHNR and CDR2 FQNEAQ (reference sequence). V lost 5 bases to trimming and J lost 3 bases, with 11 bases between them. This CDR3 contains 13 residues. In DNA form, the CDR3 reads TGTGCCAGCAGCCCGATAACCCTCTACGAGCAGTACTTC. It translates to CASSPITLYEQYF. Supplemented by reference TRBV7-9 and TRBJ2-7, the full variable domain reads DTGVSQNPRHKITKRGQNVTFRCDPISEHNRLYWYRQTLGQGPEFLTYFQNEAQLEKSRLLSDRFSAERPKGSFSTLEIQRTEQGDSAMYLCASSPITLYEQYFGPGTRLTVT.

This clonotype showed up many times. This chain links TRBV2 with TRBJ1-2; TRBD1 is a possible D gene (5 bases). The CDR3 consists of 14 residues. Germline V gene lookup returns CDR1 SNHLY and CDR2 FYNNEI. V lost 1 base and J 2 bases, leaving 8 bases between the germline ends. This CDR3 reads CASSEGEGNYGYTF. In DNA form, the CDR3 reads TGTGCCAGCAGTGAAGGGGAGGGGAACTATGGCTACACCTTC.

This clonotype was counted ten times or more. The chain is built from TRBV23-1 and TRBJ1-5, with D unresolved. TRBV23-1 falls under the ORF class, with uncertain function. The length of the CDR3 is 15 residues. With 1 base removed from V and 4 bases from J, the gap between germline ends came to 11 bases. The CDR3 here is CASSQFRGFNQPQHF. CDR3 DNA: TGCGCCAGCAGTCAATTCCGGGGATTTAATCAGCCCCAGCATTTT.

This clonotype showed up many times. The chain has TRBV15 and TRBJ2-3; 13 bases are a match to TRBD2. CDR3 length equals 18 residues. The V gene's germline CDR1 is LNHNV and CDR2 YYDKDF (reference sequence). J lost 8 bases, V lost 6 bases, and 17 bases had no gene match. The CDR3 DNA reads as TGTGCCACCAGATTTGGGATCGGTAAAACTAGCGGGGGGGTTACGCAGTATTTT. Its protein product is CATRFGIGKTSGGVTQYF.

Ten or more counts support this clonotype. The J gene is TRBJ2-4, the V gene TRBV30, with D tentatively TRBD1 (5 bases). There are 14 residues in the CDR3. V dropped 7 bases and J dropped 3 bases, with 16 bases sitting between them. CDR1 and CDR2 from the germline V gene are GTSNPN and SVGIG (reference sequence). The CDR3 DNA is TGTGCCTACTCACAAGGGGTGGACAAAAACATTCAGTACTTC. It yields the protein CAYSQGVDKNIQYF.